Below are 18 T cell receptor beta chains sequenced from a single sample in a study of T cells in Graves' hyperthyroidism and ophthalmopathy. TCR beta CDR3 sequences were amplified from RNA transcripts. TCR CDR3 regions were first amplified by RT-PCR with HTBI primers. MiXCR, run by TCRdb on the multiplex PCR reads, gives a single entry per CDR3 protein. Of some 420,000 distinct CDR3 sequences listed, 12% to 15% are singletons. Sequenced material: blood. The receptors stem from a woman aged 18-29 years with Graves' hyperthyroidism.

Concerning this clonotype itself: A much larger clone differs by one base, so this may be a read error. This chain links TRBV20-1 with TRBJ2-1; D possibly corresponds to TRBD2 (6 bases). The J call could be wrong; TRBJ2-7 is a better fit for the DNA end. There are 14 residues in the CDR3. Germline values: CDR1 DFQATT, CDR2 SNEGSKA (reference sequence). As DNA, the CDR3 is TGCAGTGCTAGAGATGGGGCTAGCGACAATGAGCAGTACTTC. Protein product: CSARDGASDNEQYF.

Many counts were recorded for this clonotype. The rearrangement uses TRBV2 and TRBJ1-2; possibly TRBD1 for D (6 bases). The germline V gene has CDR1 SNHLY and CDR2 FYNNEI. The CDR3 extends over 15 amino acids. Trimming cost V 2 bases and J 0 bases, with 10 bases left between them. The CDR3 loop reads CASSETGGANYGYTF. The CDR3 bases are TGTGCCAGCAGTGAAACGGGGGGCGCTAACTATGGCTACACCTTC.

This clonotype was seen ten or more times. The chain uses TRBV4-3 and TRBJ1-5; unclear D gene. CDR1 is LGHNA, CDR2 YSLEER, per germline. V shed 0 bases and J shed 6 bases, with 12 bases lying between them. The CDR3 contains 15 residues. The CDR3 is CASSQDGSAGQPQHF. The CDR3, as DNA: TGCGCCAGCAGCCAAGATGGTTCGGCGGGTCAGCCCCAGCATTTT.

The CDR3 here is CASDGRVRKSEQFF. CDR3 nucleotides: TGTGCCAGCGATGGGAGGGTGAGGAAAAGTGAGCAGTTCTTC. The chain is built from TRBV28 and TRBJ2-1; TRBD2 aligns across 7 bases. There are 14 residues in the CDR3. Germline V gene lookup returns CDR1 MDHEN and CDR2 SYDVKM. The trim removed 8 bases at V and 9 bases at J, leaving 13 bases unmatched.

The sample holds many counts of this clonotype. V is TRBV5-5 and J is TRBJ2-7; 7 nucleotides agree with TRBD1. CDR3 length: 14 residues. Losses at the gene ends were 6 bases for V and 5 bases for J; bases not matched to a gene: 11. Germline V lookup: CDR1 SGHKS, CDR2 YYEKEE (reference sequence). CDR3 sequence (DNA): TGTGCCAGCACCAAATACAGGGGAACAGACGAGCAGTACTTC. It translates to CASTKYRGTDEQYF.

This clonotype showed up many times. The chain links TRBV20-1 to TRBJ2-7, with TRBD1 matching 7 bases. V was clipped by 0 bases and J by 2 bases; unmatched bases: 13. Germline-derived CDR1 and CDR2 are DFQATT and SNEGSKA (reference sequence). This CDR3 is 17 amino acids long. CDR3 loop: CSARDPVDRELPYEQYF. CDR3 bases: TGCAGTGCTAGAGACCCCGTAGACAGGGAACTACCCTACGAGCAGTACTTC.

This chain uses TRBV19 with TRBJ2-2, with D unclear. Trimming removed 3 bases from V and 3 bases from J, with 2 bases in between. Germline lookup yields CDR1 LNHDA and CDR2 SQIVND (reference sequence). The CDR3 is made up of 12 amino acids. The DNA of the CDR3 is TGTGCCAGTAGTATGGACACCGGGGAGCTGTTTTTT. The encoded protein is CASSMDTGELFF. Variable domain in full (rest from reference TRBV19 and TRBJ2-2): DGGITQSPKYLFRKEGQNVTLSCEQNLNHDAMYWYRQDPGQGLRLIYYSQIVNDFQKGDIAEGYSVSREKKESFPLTVTSAQKNPTAFYLCASSMDTGELFFGEGSRLTVL.

The J gene is TRBJ1-3, the V gene TRBV4-3; perhaps TRBD1 as D (5 bases). The CDR3 has 17 residues. V gave up 1 base and J gave up 2 bases, with 15 bases separating them. Per the germline V gene, CDR1 is LGHNA and CDR2 is YSLEER. As DNA, the CDR3 is TGCGCCAGCAGCCAAGTTGGTTCAGGGACCACTGGAAACACCATATATTTT. Protein sequence: CASSQVGSGTTGNTIYF.

The chain links TRBV27 to TRBJ2-2; D gene ambiguous. V lost 1 base and J lost 7, with 4 bases in between. This CDR3 is built from 12 residues. Germline V gene data show CDR1 as MNHEY and CDR2 as SMNVEV (reference sequence). Here the CDR3 DNA reads TGTGCCAGCAGTTTATATGGCGGGGAGCTGTTTTTT. This encodes CASSLYGGELFF.

This clonotype was counted ten times or more. The chain links TRBV18 to TRBJ1-5; TRBD1 might be the D (6 bases). V gave up 1 base and J gave up 7 bases, with 14 bases separating them. This CDR3 comprises 15 residues. Germline CDR1 is KGHSH and CDR2 is LQKENI. The CDR3 DNA is TGTGCCAGCTCACCACTGGCAGGGGAAGGGCAGCCCCAGCATTTT. The encoded protein is CASSPLAGEGQPQHF.

This clonotype was counted only a few times. The J gene is TRBJ2-2, the V gene TRBV4-3; 12 bases map to TRBD2. Trimming took 3 bases from V and 6 from J; bases not matched to a gene: 8. The germline gives CDR1 LGHNA, CDR2 YSLEER. This CDR3 region has 17 residues. CDR3 sequence reads: CASSHLRLAGEAGELFF. Here the CDR3 DNA reads TGCGCCAGCAGCCATCTTAGACTAGCGGGAGAAGCCGGGGAGCTGTTTTTT.

This clonotype was found many times. The chain has TRBV3-1 and TRBJ1-2; D unclear. Germline-derived CDR1 and CDR2 are LGHDT and YNNKEL (reference sequence). Trimming cost V 1 base and J 4 bases, with 7 bases left between them. This CDR3 contains 13 residues. CDR3 protein: CASSQGFPYGYTF. The CDR3 DNA is TGTGCCAGCAGCCAAGGTTTTCCCTATGGCTACACCTTC. The complete variable domain, with remaining parts taken from reference TRBV3-1 and TRBJ1-2, reads DTAVSQTPKYLVTQMGNDKSIKCEQNLGHDTMYWYKQDSKKFLKIMFSYNNKELIINETVPNRFSPKSPDKAHLNLHINSLELGDSAVYFCASSQGFPYGYTFGSGTRLTVV.

This clonotype was seen at least ten times. This chain uses TRBV20-1 with TRBJ1-5; D gene ambiguous. The CDR3 loop spans 10 amino acids. CDR1 and CDR2 from the germline V gene are DFQATT and SNEGSKA (reference sequence). V was trimmed by 3 bases and J by 12 bases, leaving 9 bases between them. The DNA of the CDR3 is TGCAGTGCTAGTAGTTTGGGCCAGCATTTT. Protein product: CSASSLGQHF.

This clonotype was counted at least ten times. This chain joins TRBV18 and TRBJ2-3, with D perhaps matching TRBD1 (5 bases). Trimming left V 3 bases short and J 4 bases short, with 8 bases between. The CDR3 spans 13 residues. The germline gives CDR1 KGHSH, CDR2 LQKENI. The CDR3 DNA reads TGTGCCAGCTCACCTACAGGTGCAGATACGCAGTATTTT. Translating it yields CASSPTGADTQYF.

V gene TRBV29-1 combines with J gene TRBJ2-7; D could derive from TRBD1 or TRBD2 (6 bases each). V was trimmed by 4 bases and J by 2 bases, leaving 12 bases between them. Germline CDR1 is SQVTM and CDR2 is ANQGSEA. The CDR3 runs to 13 residues. The CDR3 here is CSVASRGAYEQYF. DNA of the CDR3: TGCAGCGTTGCCTCTAGGGGGGCCTACGAGCAGTACTTC.

This clonotype has a count of ten or more. The gene calls are TRBV2 and TRBJ1-2; TRBD1 matches 9 bases. J lost 2 bases, V lost 6 bases, and 7 bases had no gene match. Looked up from germline, CDR1 is SNHLY and CDR2 is FYNNEI. This CDR3 region has 15 residues. The CDR3 DNA reads as TGTGCCAGCAGAGTTGACAGGGGGGAAAACTATGGCTACACCTTC. Translating it yields CASRVDRGENYGYTF. Full variable domain (outside the CDR3, taken from reference TRBV2 and TRBJ1-2): EPEVTQTPSHQVTQMGQEVILRCVPISNHLYFYWYRQILGQKVEFLVSFYNNEISEKSEIFDDQFSVERPDGSNFTLKIRSTKLEDSAMYFCASRVDRGENYGYTFGSGTRLTVV.

The count of this clonotype is one. One junction end does not reproduce the germline sequence, and a read error may be involved. V is TRBV2 and J is TRBJ2-2, with TRBD2 matching 11 bases. CDR1 SNHLY and CDR2 FYNNEI come from the germline V gene. The CDR3 consists of 15 residues. This CDR3 is CASSVTSGNTGELLF. DNA for the CDR3: TGTGCCAGCAGTGTGACTAGCGGGAACACCGGGGAGCTGCTTTTT.

This clonotype was seen only a few times. The J gene is TRBJ1-2, the V gene TRBV20-1; D possibly corresponds to TRBD1 (6 bases). The CDR3 is made up of 12 amino acids. Trimming removed 5 bases at V and 1 base at J, with 8 bases between. From germline, CDR1 is DFQATT and CDR2 SNEGSKA (reference sequence). Written as DNA, the CDR3 is TGCAGTGCTTCACAGGGTAACTATGGCTACACCTTC. Protein sequence: CSASQGNYGYTF.